This T cell receptor beta chain appears in the sequencing data of a study of molecular identifiers for immune sequencing clone quantification. The study, taken as a whole, reports: In cases of identical TCR molecules sharing a barcode, highly expanded clone sizes could be underestimated. Clones of above 20 RNA copies carried over 97% of effector molecules; in naive cells they carried under 1%.

With regard to this clonotype: Its antigen is unknown. Being one base from a much bigger clone, this may be a read error.

A CD8+CD4-CCR7+CD45RA+ gate was used to sort naive CD8 T cells. TCRdb processed the PCR reads anew with MiXCR; each CDR3 protein has one entry. The repertoire holds about 330,000 distinct CDR3 sequences, with over 20% as singletons. Specimen: naive CD8+ T cells from blood, with Jurkat cell RNA spiked in. Subset in this sample: FACS-sorted CD8+CD4-CCR7+CD45RA+ naive T cells. The TCR was taken from a human donor in good health. Some libraries in this study had Jurkat cell RNA spiked in.

CDR3 region: CASSQGRRSYAQYF. The CDR3 DNA reads as TGCGCCAGCAGCCAAGGGAGGCGAAGTTACGCGCAGTACTTC. This chain links TRBV4-3 with TRBJ2-7; a possible D gene is TRBD2 (5 bases). From germline, CDR1 is LGHNA and CDR2 YSLEER. The CDR3 contains 14 residues.